This passage covers 7 T cell receptor beta chains from one sample sequenced in a study of vaccination effects on CD4 cells after COVID-19. Which antigens these TCRs recognize remains unknown. Pools of viral peptides were used by the ViraFEST assay to expand antigen-specific CD4+ T cells ahead of sequencing. Isolating CD4+ T cells followed more than 9 days of culture. The person acquired a PCR-confirmed SARS-CoV-2 infection between March and December 2020. Produced via immunoSEQ multiplex PCR; TCRdb's table is partial and in-frame only. The sample has roughly 57,000 clones, 75% to 85% seen once. This sample comprised CD4+ T cells from PBMCs cultured with HIV peptides, obtained before COVID-19 vaccination. Subset described: HIV-1 Nef peptide pool negative control/reference culture. Receptors were obtained from a human donor who had a prior SARS-CoV-2 infection.

This clone showed up just a few times. The rearrangement uses TRBV3-1 (or the pseudogene TRBV3-2) and TRBJ1-6; D not resolved. V gave up 0 bases and J gave up 8 bases, with 8 bases separating them. CDR1 and CDR2 from the germline V gene are LGHDT and YNNKEL (reference sequence). This CDR3 comprises 14 residues. This CDR3 is CASSQDPPDSPLHF. CDR3 nucleotide sequence: TGTGCCAGCAGCCAAGATCCACCGGATTCACCCCTCCACTTT.

The chain combines TRBV6-5 with TRBJ1-6, with D hard to call. Trimming took off 2 bases at V and 6 bases at J, with 8 bases between the two ends. This CDR3 contains 14 residues. CDR1 and CDR2 (germline): MNHEY, SVGAGI. The CDR3 DNA is TGTGCCAGCAGTTACGCCAAGGCTAATTCACCCCTCCACTTT. It yields the protein CASSYAKANSPLHF.

This clone was detected only once. The V call is TRBV3-1 (or the pseudogene TRBV3-2), the J call TRBJ2-5; D uncertain. CDR3 length: 14 residues. In germline, CDR1 is LGHDT, CDR2 YNNKEL (reference sequence). V lost 3 bases and J 4 bases, leaving 12 bases between the germline ends. The CDR3 loop reads CASSHLRLGETQYF. For the CDR3, the DNA is TGTGCCAGCAGCCATCTGAGGTTGGGAGAGACCCAGTACTTC.

Written as DNA, the CDR3 is TGTGCCAGCTCAGGGACAGGGTTCGAGCAGTACTTC. It is translated as CASSGTGFEQYF. The genes are TRBV18 and TRBJ2-7; TRBD1 matches at 9 bases. CDR3 size: 12 residues. Germline lookup yields CDR1 KGHSH and CDR2 LQKENI. V lost 5 bases to trimming and J lost 6 bases; unmatched junction nucleotides: 2.

V usage is TRBV5-5 and J usage is TRBJ2-3; 7 bases are a match to TRBD1. Germline CDR1 is SGHKS and CDR2 is YYEKEE (reference sequence). This CDR3 has 15 residues. V dropped 2 bases and J dropped 3; count of bases not matched to a gene: 6. The CDR3 nucleotides read TGTGCCAGCAGCTTAAGACAGGGAATGACAGATACGCAGTATTTT. It translates to CASSLRQGMTDTQYF.

The gene calls are TRBV12-5 and TRBJ2-1, with 12 nucleotides matching TRBD2. V shed 6 bases and J 8 bases; nucleotides not matched to a gene: 8. CDR3 length: 15 amino acids. Germline CDR1 LGHNT, CDR2 FRNRAP. The CDR3 protein is CASGPTSGGSYEQFF. The CDR3 DNA sequence: TGTGCTAGTGGCCCTACTAGCGGGGGGTCTTATGAGCAGTTCTTC. Using reference TRBV12-5 and TRBJ2-1 for the parts outside the CDR3, the full variable domain is DARVTQTPRHKVTEMGQEVTMRCQPILGHNTVFWYRQTMMQGLELLAYFRNRAPLDDSGMPKDRFSAEMPDATLATLKIQPSEPRDSAVYFCASGPTSGGSYEQFFGPGTRLTVL.

This rearrangement joins TRBV5-7 to TRBJ2-1; 8 nucleotides agree with TRBD1. TRBV5-7 is flagged as an ORF with uncertain function. This CDR3 is 16 amino acids long. V was pared by 1 base and J by 0 bases, with 3 bases of the junction left unmatched. The CDR3 spells CASSLQGAGSYNEQFF. Written as DNA, the CDR3 is TGTGCCAGCAGCTTGCAGGGGGCTGGCTCCTACAATGAGCAGTTCTTC.